This entry lists 22 T cell receptor beta chains sequenced from one sample in a study of PD-1 blockade in classical Hodgkin lymphoma. Only in-frame clones appear in the TCRdb table, and some are missing; sequencing was by immunoSEQ multiplex PCR. The table lists nearly 25,000 clones, over 70% of them singletons. All the patients suffered relapse after autologous stem cell transplantation, and brentuximab vedotin exposure differed. Sample: peripheral blood mononuclear cells (PBMCs), taken at baseline. The source is a human donor with classical Hodgkin lymphoma.

This sequence joins TRBV14 and TRBJ1-2; D not resolved. The CDR3 loop spans 15 amino acids. V lost 0 bases and J lost 4, with 12 bases in between. From germline, CDR1 is SGHDN and CDR2 FVKESK. CDR3 DNA sequence: TGTGCCAGCAGCCAAGAGTTGGCCCCAGGCTATGGCTACACCTTC. Protein sequence: CASSQELAPGYGYTF.

V and J are TRBV2 and TRBJ2-2, with D perhaps matching TRBD1 (6 bases). The V gene's germline CDR1 is SNHLY and CDR2 FYNNEI. Trimming pared 1 base from V and 3 bases from J, leaving 9 bases between. This CDR3 has 15 residues. This chain's CDR3 is CASSEDREYTGELFF. The CDR3 bases are TGTGCCAGCAGTGAAGACAGGGAATACACCGGGGAGCTGTTTTTT.

V and J are TRBV4-2 and TRBJ2-3; 8 bases are a match to TRBD1. Per the germline V gene, CDR1 is LGHNA and CDR2 is YNFKEQ. The CDR3 loop spans 17 amino acids. The J segment lost 4 bases and the V segment lost 0 bases, leaving 9 bases of the junction unmatched. CDR3 protein: CASSQEGQGALSDTQYF. Written as DNA, the CDR3 is TGTGCCAGCAGCCAAGAGGGGCAGGGGGCTTTGTCAGATACGCAGTATTTT.

This clone appeared a few times. The same CDR3 is also encoded by other DNA sequences in this sample. The chain couples TRBV5-1 to TRBJ2-3; D is unresolved. Trimming took 5 bases from V and 1 from J, leaving 20 bases between them. This CDR3 has 17 residues. The V gene's germline CDR1 is SGHRS and CDR2 YFSETQ. The CDR3 DNA is TGCGCCAGCAGTTTTAGGCAAGGGCCCGAGGGCACAGATACGCAGTATTTT. Translated, it gives CASSFRQGPEGTDTQYF.

The CDR3 reads CASSPRTSGGLTDTQYF. DNA for the CDR3: TGTGCCAGCAGCCCGAGGACTAGCGGGGGCCTCACAGATACGCAGTATTTT. The chain recombines TRBV7-2 with TRBJ2-3; 13 nucleotides line up with TRBD2. This CDR3 contains 17 residues. Germline V gene sequence: CDR1 SGHTA, CDR2 FQGNSA. J gave up 2 bases and V 5 bases, and 7 bases lay outside the gene matches.

This chain uses TRBV18 with TRBJ1-5; D uncertain. Germline CDR1 KGHSH, CDR2 LQKENI. Between the trimmed V and J ends, which lost 2 bases and 5 bases, there was a span of 7 bases. CDR3 length: 13 residues. The CDR3 spells CASSPSKDQPQHF. The CDR3 coding sequence is TGTGCCAGCTCACCATCCAAGGATCAGCCCCAGCATTTT.

This clone was counted only a few times. The chain is built from TRBV6-6 and TRBJ2-1; 8 bases align to TRBD2. Germline V gene lookup returns CDR1 MNHNY and CDR2 SVGAGI (reference sequence). V trimming: 0 bases; J trimming: 8 bases; junction bases outside the gene matches: 6. The CDR3 extends over 15 amino acids. CDR3 in amino acids: CASSYSPGGPYEQFF. As DNA, the CDR3 is TGTGCCAGCAGTTACTCCCCGGGGGGGCCCTATGAGCAGTTCTTC.

The CDR3 DNA is TGTGCCAGCAGCTTGCGGGTGGGGCTCCTGAACACTGAAGCTTTCTTT. Translated: CASSLRVGLLNTEAFF. The rearrangement joins TRBV5-6 to TRBJ1-1; possible D gene TRBD1, 5 bases. The V end lost 1 base, the J end lost 0 bases, and 13 bases lay between the germline ends. In germline, CDR1 is SGHDT, CDR2 YYEEEE. This CDR3 is built from 16 residues.

V and J are TRBV18 and TRBJ2-2; D not certain. CDR3 length: 17 residues. Trimming stripped 2 bases from V and 4 bases from J, with 17 bases between. Germline CDR1 and CDR2: KGHSH and LQKENI. DNA for the CDR3: TGTGCCAGCTCACCAGAGACCCCTAGATTTGGCACCGGGGAGCTGTTTTTT. Protein sequence: CASSPETPRFGTGELFF. Using reference TRBV18 and TRBJ2-2 for the parts outside the CDR3, the full variable domain is NAGVMQNPRHLVRRRGQEARLRCSPMKGHSHVYWYRQLPEEGLKFMVYLQKENIIDESGMPKERFSAEFPKEGPSILRIQQVVRGDSAAYFCASSPETPRFGTGELFFGEGSRLTVL.

The rearrangement uses TRBV5-8 and TRBJ2-3; no definite D call. The CDR3 extends over 14 amino acids. Germline assignment: CDR1 SGHTS and CDR2 YDEGEE. Trimming cost V 4 bases and J 3 bases, with 12 bases left between them. CDR3 nucleotide sequence: TGTGCCAGCAGCGTACTTGTAGGGACAGATACGCAGTATTTT. Encoded protein: CASSVLVGTDTQYF.

The chain carries TRBV15 and TRBJ1-1; maybe TRBD1 (6 bases). The CDR3 length is 14 residues. Trimming removed 3 bases at V and 4 bases at J, with 12 bases between. CDR1 LNHNV and CDR2 YYDKDF come from the germline V gene (reference sequence). CDR3 bases: TGTGCCACCAGCAGGTGCGGGGGCGGCACTGAAGCTTTCTTT. Protein sequence: CATSRCGGGTEAFF.

The chain employs TRBV5-4 and TRBJ1-6; D is perhaps TRBD1 (5 bases). Germline V gives CDR1 SGHNT, CDR2 YYREEE (reference sequence). Deletions cut 0 bases from V and 9 bases from J, with 10 bases between. The CDR3 is 14 amino acids. CDR3 sequence: CASSLGGVSSPLHF. Here the CDR3 DNA reads TGTGCCAGCAGCTTGGGGGGGGTAAGTTCACCCCTCCACTTT.

J is TRBJ1-2 and V is TRBV7-2; D gene unclear. Trimming stripped 0 bases from V and 4 bases from J, with 12 bases between. CDR3 length: 15 residues. Germline V gene lookup returns CDR1 SGHTA and CDR2 FQGNSA. For the CDR3, the DNA is TGTGCCAGCAGCTTAGCGGGGAAGCCCCTCTATGGCTACACCTTC. Translating gives CASSLAGKPLYGYTF. Using reference TRBV7-2 and TRBJ1-2 for the parts outside the CDR3, the full variable domain is GAGVSQSPSNKVTEKGKDVELRCDPISGHTALYWYRQSLGQGLEFLIYFQGNSAPDKSGLPSDRFSAERTGGSVSTLTIQRTQQEDSAVYLCASSLAGKPLYGYTFGSGTRLTVV.

CDR3 nucleotide sequence: TGTGCCAGCAGCCAAGAGACAGGGATTGTTTCACCCCTCCACTTT. Amino acids: CASSQETGIVSPLHF. The chain couples TRBV14 to TRBJ1-6, with 7 bases that match TRBD1. V gave up 0 bases and J gave up 9 bases; unmatched junction bases: 5. The CDR3 has 15 residues. CDR1 SGHDN and CDR2 FVKESK come from the germline V gene. The full variable domain, completed using reference TRBV14 and TRBJ1-6, is EAGVTQFPSHSVIEKGQTVTLRCDPISGHDNLYWYRRVMGKEIKFLLHFVKESKQDESGMPNNRFLAERTGGTYSTLKVQPAELEDSGVYFCASSQETGIVSPLHFGNGTRLTVT.

This clone was observed a single time. V usage is TRBV6-5 and J usage is TRBJ1-2; D unclear. Trimming took 5 bases from V and 2 from J, leaving 0 bases between them. Germline lookup yields CDR1 MNHEY and CDR2 SVGAGI. CDR3 length equals 10 residues. CDR3 loop: CASSNYGYTF. As DNA, the CDR3 is TGTGCCAGCAGTAACTATGGCTACACCTTC.

The chain is built from TRBV2 and TRBJ2-5; D is perhaps TRBD1 (5 bases). The J call is doubtful: the DNA matches TRBJ2-7 better. CDR1 is SNHLY and CDR2 is FYNNEI in the germline V gene. The CDR3 has 11 amino acids. The CDR3 protein is CASSGQPEQYF. For the CDR3, the DNA is TGTGCCAGCAGTGGACAGCCCGAGCAGTACTTC.

CDR3 residues: CASSQDSLSRDIQYF. In nucleotides, the CDR3 is TGTGCCAGCAGCCAAGATTCCCTCTCGAGGGACATTCAGTACTTC. This sequence joins TRBV4-2 and TRBJ2-4, with D possibly TRBD2 on 5 matching bases. Germline CDR1 and CDR2: LGHNA and YNFKEQ. The germline V and J ends were trimmed by 0 bases and 8 bases, with 14 bases remaining between them. This CDR3 has 15 residues.

This clone was seen more than once but under ten times. At the DNA level, this CDR3 is encoded by other sequences in the same sample as well. The chain is built from TRBV6-4 and TRBJ1-1, with D unclear. This CDR3 contains 14 residues. CDR1 MRHNA and CDR2 SNTAGT come from the germline V gene. The V gene lost 0 bases and the J gene lost 1 base, with 6 bases spanning the gap. This CDR3 reads CASSDSNKNTEAFF. The CDR3 DNA follows: TGTGCCAGCAGTGACTCCAACAAGAACACTGAAGCTTTCTTT.

The rearrangement joins TRBV5-1 to TRBJ2-7; D uncertain. Germline V gene data show CDR1 as SGHRS and CDR2 as YFSETQ. The CDR3 is 13 amino acids. V shed 1 base and J shed 2 bases, with 7 bases lying between them. The CDR3: CASSLYSTYEQYF. DNA of the CDR3: TGCGCCAGCAGCTTGTACTCGACCTACGAGCAGTACTTC. The full variable domain, in which reference TRBV5-1 and TRBJ2-7 provide the parts outside the CDR3, is KAGVTQTPRYLIKTRGQQVTLSCSPISGHRSVSWYQQTPGQGLQFLFEYFSETQRNKGNFPGRFSGRQFSNSRSEMNVSTLELGDSALYLCASSLYSTYEQYFGPGTRLTVT.

This clone was found once. The chain links TRBV5-4 to TRBJ1-6, with D unclear. The CDR3 has 13 residues. In germline, CDR1 is SGHNT, CDR2 YYREEE (reference sequence). Trimming left V 4 bases short and J 10 bases short, with 12 bases between. Here the CDR3 DNA reads TGTGCCAGCAGCGCCGGCGGACGGTCACCCCTCCACTTT. Translated: CASSAGGRSPLHF.

The rearrangement uses TRBV6-6 and TRBJ2-1; 8 nucleotides match TRBD2. The CDR3 covers 14 residues. Germline values: CDR1 MNHNY, CDR2 SVGAGI (reference sequence). V lost 7 bases and J lost 3; bases outside the gene matches: 5. The CDR3: CASNRAGGYNEQFF. The CDR3 coding sequence is TGTGCCAGCAATCGGGCGGGGGGCTACAATGAGCAGTTCTTC.

The chain joins TRBV14 to TRBJ1-2; TRBD1 is a possible D gene (6 bases). The CDR3 has 14 amino acids. The V end lost 1 base, the J end lost 1 base, and 7 bases lay between the germline ends. The germline gives CDR1 SGHDN, CDR2 FVKESK. CDR3 coding DNA: TGTGCCAGCAGCCAAGTGGACAGTAACTATGGCTACACCTTC. Translation gives CASSQVDSNYGYTF.